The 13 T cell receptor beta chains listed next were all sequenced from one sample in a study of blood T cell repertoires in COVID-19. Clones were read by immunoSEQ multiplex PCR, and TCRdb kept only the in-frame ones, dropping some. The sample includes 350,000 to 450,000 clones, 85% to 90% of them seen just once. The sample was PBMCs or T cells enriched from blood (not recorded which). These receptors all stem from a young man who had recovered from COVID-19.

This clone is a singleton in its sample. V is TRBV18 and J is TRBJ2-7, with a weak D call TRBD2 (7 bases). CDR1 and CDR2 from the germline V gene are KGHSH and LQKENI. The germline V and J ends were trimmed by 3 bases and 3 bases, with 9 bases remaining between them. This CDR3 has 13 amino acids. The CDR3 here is CASSPGGLYEQYF. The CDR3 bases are TGTGCCAGCTCACCCGGGGGGCTCTACGAGCAGTACTTC.

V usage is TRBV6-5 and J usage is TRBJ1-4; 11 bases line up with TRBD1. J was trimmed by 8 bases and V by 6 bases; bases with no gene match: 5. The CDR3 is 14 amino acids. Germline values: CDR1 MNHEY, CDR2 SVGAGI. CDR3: CASSKGQGGEKLFF. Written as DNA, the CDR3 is TGTGCCAGCAGCAAGGGACAGGGGGGGGAAAAACTGTTTTTT.

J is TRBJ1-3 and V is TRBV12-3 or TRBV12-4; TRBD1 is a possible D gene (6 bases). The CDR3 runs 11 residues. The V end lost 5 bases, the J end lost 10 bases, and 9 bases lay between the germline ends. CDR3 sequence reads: CASSQQGTIYF. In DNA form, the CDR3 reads TGTGCCAGCAGTCAACAGGGAACCATATATTTT.

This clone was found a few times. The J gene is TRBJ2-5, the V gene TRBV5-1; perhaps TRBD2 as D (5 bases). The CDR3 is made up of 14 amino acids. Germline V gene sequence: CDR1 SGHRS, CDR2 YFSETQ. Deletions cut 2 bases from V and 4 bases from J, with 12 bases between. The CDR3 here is CASSFRWGAETQYF. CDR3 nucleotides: TGCGCCAGCAGCTTCCGGTGGGGAGCAGAGACCCAGTACTTC. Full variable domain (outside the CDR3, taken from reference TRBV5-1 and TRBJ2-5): KAGVTQTPRYLIKTRGQQVTLSCSPISGHRSVSWYQQTPGQGLQFLFEYFSETQRNKGNFPGRFSGRQFSNSRSEMNVSTLELGDSALYLCASSFRWGAETQYFGPGTRLLVL.

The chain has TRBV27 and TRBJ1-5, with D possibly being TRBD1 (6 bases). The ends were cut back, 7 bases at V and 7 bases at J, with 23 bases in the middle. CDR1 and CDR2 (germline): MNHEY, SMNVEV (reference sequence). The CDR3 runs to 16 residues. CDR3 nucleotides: TGTGCCAGCACCCCGAATGTACGGGGGGCAGGGCAGCCCCAGCATTTT. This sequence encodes CASTPNVRGAGQPQHF.

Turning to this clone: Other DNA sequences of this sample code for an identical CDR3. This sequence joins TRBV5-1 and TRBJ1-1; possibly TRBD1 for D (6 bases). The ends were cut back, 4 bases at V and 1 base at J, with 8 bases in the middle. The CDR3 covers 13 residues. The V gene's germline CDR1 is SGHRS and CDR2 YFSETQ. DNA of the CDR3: TGCGCCAGCAGCCTGGACAGGAACACTGAAGCTTTCTTT. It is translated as CASSLDRNTEAFF.

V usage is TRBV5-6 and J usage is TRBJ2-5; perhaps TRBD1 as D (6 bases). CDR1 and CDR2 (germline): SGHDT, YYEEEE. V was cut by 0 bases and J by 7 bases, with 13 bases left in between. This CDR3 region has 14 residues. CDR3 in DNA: TGTGCCAGCAGCTTGGGGGGGCCCGCAGTGACCCAGTACTTC. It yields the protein CASSLGGPAVTQYF.

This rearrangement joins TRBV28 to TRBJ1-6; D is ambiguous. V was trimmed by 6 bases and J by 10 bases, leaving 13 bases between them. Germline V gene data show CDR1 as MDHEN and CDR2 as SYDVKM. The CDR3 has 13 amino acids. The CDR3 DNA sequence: TGTGCCAGCAGGGCGACGGCGGGGTCACCCCTCCACTTT. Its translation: CASRATAGSPLHF.

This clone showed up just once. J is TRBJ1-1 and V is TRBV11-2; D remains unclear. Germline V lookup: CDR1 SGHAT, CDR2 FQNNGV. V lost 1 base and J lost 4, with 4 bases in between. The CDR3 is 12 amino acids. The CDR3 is CASSLGVTEAFF. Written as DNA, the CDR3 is TGTGCCAGCAGCTTAGGCGTCACTGAAGCTTTCTTT.

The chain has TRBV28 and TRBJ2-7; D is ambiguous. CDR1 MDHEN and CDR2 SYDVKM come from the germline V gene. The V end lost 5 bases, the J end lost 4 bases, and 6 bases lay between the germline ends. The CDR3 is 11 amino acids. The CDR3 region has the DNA TGTGCCAGCAGTCGTCCTTACGAGCAGTACTTC. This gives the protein CASSRPYEQYF.

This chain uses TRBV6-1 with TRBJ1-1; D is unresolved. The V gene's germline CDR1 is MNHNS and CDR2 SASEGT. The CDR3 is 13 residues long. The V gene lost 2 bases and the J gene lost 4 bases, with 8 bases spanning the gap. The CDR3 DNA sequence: TGTGCCAGCAGTGAATTAGGAGTCACTGAAGCTTTCTTT. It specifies CASSELGVTEAFF.

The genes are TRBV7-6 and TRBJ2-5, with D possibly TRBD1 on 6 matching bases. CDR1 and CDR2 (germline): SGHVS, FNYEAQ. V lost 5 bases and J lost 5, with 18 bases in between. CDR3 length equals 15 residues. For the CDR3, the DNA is TGTGCCAGCAGCCGGACTGGCAGGGGATCCGAGACCCAGTACTTC. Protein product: CASSRTGRGSETQYF.

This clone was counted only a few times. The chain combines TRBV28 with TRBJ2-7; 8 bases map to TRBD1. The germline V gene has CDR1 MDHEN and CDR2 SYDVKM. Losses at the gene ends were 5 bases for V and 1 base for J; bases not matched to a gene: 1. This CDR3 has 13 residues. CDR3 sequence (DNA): TGTGCCAGCAGTGACAGGGGTTCCTACGAGCAGTACTTC. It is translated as CASSDRGSYEQYF.